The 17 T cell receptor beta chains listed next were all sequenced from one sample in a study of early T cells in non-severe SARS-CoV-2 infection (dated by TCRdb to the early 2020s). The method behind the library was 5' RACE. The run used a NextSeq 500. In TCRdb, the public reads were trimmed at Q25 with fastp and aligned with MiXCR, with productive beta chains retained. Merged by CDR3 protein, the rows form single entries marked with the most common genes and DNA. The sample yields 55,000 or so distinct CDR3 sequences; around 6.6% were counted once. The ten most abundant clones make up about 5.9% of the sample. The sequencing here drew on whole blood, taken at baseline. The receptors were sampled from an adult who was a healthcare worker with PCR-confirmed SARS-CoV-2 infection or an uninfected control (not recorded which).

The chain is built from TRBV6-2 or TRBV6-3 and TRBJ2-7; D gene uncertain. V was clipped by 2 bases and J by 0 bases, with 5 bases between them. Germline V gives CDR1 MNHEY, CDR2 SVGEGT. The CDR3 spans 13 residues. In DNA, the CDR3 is TGTGCCAGCAGTTACCTAAACTCCTACGAGCAGTACTTC. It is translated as CASSYLNSYEQYF.

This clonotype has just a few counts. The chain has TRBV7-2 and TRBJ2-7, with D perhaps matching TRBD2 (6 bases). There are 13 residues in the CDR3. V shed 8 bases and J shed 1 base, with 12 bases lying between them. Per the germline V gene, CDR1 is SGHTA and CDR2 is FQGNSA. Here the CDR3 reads CASGRGGSYEQYF. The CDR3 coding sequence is TGTGCCAGCGGTAGGGGAGGATCCTACGAGCAGTACTTC.

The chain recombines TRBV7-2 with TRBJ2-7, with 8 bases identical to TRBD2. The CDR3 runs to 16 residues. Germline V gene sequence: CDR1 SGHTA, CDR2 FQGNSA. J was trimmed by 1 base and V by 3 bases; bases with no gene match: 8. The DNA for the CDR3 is TGTGCCAGCAGCTTGTTCGGCGGGGGGACATCCTACGAGCAGTACTTC. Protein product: CASSLFGGGTSYEQYF.

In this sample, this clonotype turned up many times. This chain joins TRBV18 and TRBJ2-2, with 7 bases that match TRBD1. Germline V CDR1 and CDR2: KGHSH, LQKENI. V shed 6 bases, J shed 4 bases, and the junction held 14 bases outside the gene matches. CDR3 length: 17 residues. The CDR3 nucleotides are TGTGCCAGCTCCCTGGTAGGGGGCACATCGCGCACCGGGGAGCTGTTTTTT. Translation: CASSLVGGTSRTGELFF.

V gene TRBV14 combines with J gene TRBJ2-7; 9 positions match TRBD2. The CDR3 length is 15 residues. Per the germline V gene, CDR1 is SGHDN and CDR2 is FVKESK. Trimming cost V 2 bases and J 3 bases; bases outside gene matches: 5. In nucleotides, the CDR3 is TGTGCCAGCAGCCAAAAGAGCGGGGGGTACTACGAGCAGTACTTC. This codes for CASSQKSGGYYEQYF.

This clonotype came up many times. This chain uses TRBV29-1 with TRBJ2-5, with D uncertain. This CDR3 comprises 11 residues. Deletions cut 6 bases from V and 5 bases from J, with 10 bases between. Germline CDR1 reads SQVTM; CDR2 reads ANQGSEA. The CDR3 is CSVQSDETQYF. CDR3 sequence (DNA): TGCAGCGTCCAGTCAGATGAGACCCAGTACTTC.

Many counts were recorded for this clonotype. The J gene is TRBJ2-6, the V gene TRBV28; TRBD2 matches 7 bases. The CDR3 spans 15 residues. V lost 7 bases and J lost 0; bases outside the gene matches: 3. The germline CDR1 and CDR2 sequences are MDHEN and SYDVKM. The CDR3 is CASNPGGSGANVLTF. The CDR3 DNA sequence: TGTGCCAGCAACCCGGGGGGCTCTGGGGCCAACGTCCTGACTTTC. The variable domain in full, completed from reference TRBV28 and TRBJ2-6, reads DVKVTQSSRYLVKRTGEKVFLECVQDMDHENMFWYRQDPGLGLRLIYFSYDVKMKEKGDIPEGYSVSREKKERFSLILESASTNQTSMYLCASNPGGSGANVLTFGAGSRLTVL.

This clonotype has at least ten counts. CDR3 protein: CSAKDLAGVSETQYF. The CDR3 DNA follows: TGCAGTGCTAAAGATCTAGCGGGGGTTTCAGAGACCCAGTACTTC. This chain joins TRBV20-1 and TRBJ2-5, with 10 positions matching TRBD2. Germline-derived CDR1 and CDR2 are DFQATT and SNEGSKA (reference sequence). The CDR3 runs to 15 residues. The V segment lost 4 bases and the J segment 4 bases; nucleotides outside the gene matches: 9.

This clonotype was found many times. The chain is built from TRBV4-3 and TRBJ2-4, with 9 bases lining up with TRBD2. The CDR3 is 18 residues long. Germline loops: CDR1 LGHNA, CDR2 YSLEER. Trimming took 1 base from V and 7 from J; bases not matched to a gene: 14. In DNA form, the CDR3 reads TGCGCCAGCAGCCAAGCTGGAGCGGGGGGCCCCGGTTCTAACATTCAGTACTTC. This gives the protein CASSQAGAGGPGSNIQYF.

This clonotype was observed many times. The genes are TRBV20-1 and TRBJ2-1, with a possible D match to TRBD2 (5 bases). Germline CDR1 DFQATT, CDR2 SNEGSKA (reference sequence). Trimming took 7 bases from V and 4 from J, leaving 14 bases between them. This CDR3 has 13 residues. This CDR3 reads CSDGRGSYNEQFF. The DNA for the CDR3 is TGCAGTGATGGGAGAGGGTCGTACAATGAGCAGTTCTTC.

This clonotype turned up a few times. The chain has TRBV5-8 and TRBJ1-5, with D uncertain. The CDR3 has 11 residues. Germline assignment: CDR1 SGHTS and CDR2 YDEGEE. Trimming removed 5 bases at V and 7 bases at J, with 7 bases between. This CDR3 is CASSPRQPQHF. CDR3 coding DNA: TGTGCCAGCAGTCCCCGGCAGCCCCAGCATTTT.

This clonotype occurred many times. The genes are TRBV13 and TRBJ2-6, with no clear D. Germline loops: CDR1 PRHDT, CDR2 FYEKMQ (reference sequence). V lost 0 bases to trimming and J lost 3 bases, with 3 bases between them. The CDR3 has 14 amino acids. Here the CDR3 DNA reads TGTGCCAGCAGCTTAGGGTTTGGGGCCAACGTCCTGACTTTC. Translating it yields CASSLGFGANVLTF.

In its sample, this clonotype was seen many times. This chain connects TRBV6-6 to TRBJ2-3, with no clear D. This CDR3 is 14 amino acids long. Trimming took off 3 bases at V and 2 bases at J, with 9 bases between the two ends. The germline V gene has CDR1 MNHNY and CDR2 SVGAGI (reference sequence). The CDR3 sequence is CASSYSAVTDTQYF. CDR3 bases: TGTGCCAGCAGTTATTCGGCAGTCACAGATACGCAGTATTTT.

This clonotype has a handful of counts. CDR3 residues: CSSSGGAPETQYF. The CDR3 coding sequence is TGCAGCAGTAGCGGGGGGGCCCCAGAGACCCAGTACTTC. The gene calls are TRBV20-1 and TRBJ2-5, with 11 bases that match TRBD2. CDR3 length: 13 amino acids. Germline CDR1 reads DFQATT; CDR2 reads SNEGSKA (reference sequence).

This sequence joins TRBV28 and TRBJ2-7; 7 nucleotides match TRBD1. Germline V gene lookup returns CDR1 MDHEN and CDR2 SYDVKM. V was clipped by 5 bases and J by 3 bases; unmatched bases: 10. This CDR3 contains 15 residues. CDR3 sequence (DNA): TGTGCCAGCAGTACACCGAGGACAGGAGGCTACGAGCAGTACTTC. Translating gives CASSTPRTGGYEQYF.

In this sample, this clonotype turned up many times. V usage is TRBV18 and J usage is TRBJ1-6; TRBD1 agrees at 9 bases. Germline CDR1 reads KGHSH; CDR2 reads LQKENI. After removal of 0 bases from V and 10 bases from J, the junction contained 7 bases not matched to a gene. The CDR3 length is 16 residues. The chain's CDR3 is CASSPPFRDRGSPLHF. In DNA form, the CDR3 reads TGTGCCAGCTCACCACCGTTCCGTGACAGGGGGTCACCCCTCCACTTT.

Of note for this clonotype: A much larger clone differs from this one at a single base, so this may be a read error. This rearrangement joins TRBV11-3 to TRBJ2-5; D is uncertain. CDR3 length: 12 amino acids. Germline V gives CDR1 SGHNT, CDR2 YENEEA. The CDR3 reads CVSSYGEETQYF. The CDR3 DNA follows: TGTGTCAGCAGTTACGGTGAAGAGACCCAGTACTTC.